This passage covers 10 T cell receptor beta chains from one sample sequenced in a study of CD8 T cells in ankylosing spondylitis. Antigens for these TCRs are unknown. Whole-study results and caveats: A TCR beta motif of 7 or 8 highly homologous variants appeared characteristic of ankylosing spondylitis blood.

One entry per CDR3 protein results from TCRdb running MiXCR on the 5' RACE reads. The data contain approximately 540,000 distinct CDR3 sequences, roughly 13% of them singletons. Sequenced input: blood, either unsorted or a sorted T cell fraction (not recorded which). Source of these receptors: a male donor with ankylosing spondylitis.

This chain joins TRBV10-1 and TRBJ1-2; D not resolved. Per the germline V gene, CDR1 is WNHNN and CDR2 is SYGVQD (reference sequence). The CDR3 totals 11 residues. Trimming removed 3 bases from V and 3 bases from J, with 2 bases in between. The CDR3 spells CASSDHYGYTF. The CDR3, as DNA: TGCGCCAGCAGTGACCACTATGGCTACACCTTC.

The chain couples TRBV20-1 to TRBJ2-5; 9 bases align to TRBD2. Germline values: CDR1 DFQATT, CDR2 SNEGSKA (reference sequence). CDR3 length: 14 residues. Unmatched junction bases numbered 3, after V lost 2 bases and J lost 2 bases. As DNA, the CDR3 is TGCAGTGCTAGAAGACTAGCGGAACAAGAGACCCAGTACTTC. Amino acid sequence: CSARRLAEQETQYF.

This clonotype has more than one count but fewer than ten. The rearrangement uses TRBV12-3 or TRBV12-4 and TRBJ1-2; D unresolved. V lost 2 bases, J lost 7 bases, and 11 bases lay in between. This CDR3 is built from 13 residues. The CDR3 loop reads CASSLFSGGGYTF. The CDR3 coding sequence is TGTGCCAGCAGTTTATTCTCCGGAGGTGGCTACACCTTC.

This clonotype was counted a few times. This sequence joins TRBV20-1 and TRBJ2-7; 9 positions agree with TRBD1. Germline assignment: CDR1 DFQATT and CDR2 SNEGSKA (reference sequence). CDR3 size: 15 residues. V was pared by 4 bases and J by 3 bases, with 10 bases of the junction left unmatched. Here the CDR3 DNA reads TGCAGTGCTACCGAGGGACAGGGCAAGGGCTACGAGCAGTACTTC. Protein product: CSATEGQGKGYEQYF.

V gene TRBV2 combines with J gene TRBJ2-2; weak D call: TRBD2 (6 bases). The CDR3 consists of 14 residues. Trimming pared 7 bases from V and 5 bases from J, leaving 14 bases between. CDR1 is SNHLY and CDR2 is FYNNEI in the germline V gene. CDR3: CASTEGSGTGELFF. The DNA of the CDR3 is TGTGCCAGCACCGAGGGAAGCGGGACCGGGGAGCTGTTTTTT.

The V call is TRBV25-1, the J call TRBJ1-4; 9 nucleotides line up with TRBD1. CDR1 is MGHDK, CDR2 SYGVNS, per germline. V trimming: 8 bases; J trimming: 8 bases; junction bases outside the gene matches: 6. The CDR3 is made up of 13 amino acids. Written as DNA, the CDR3 is TGTGCCAGCGTGGGGACAGGGTACGAAAAACTGTTTTTT. It translates to CASVGTGYEKLFF.

This clonotype was recorded at least ten times. The chain couples TRBV6-1 to TRBJ1-2; possible D gene TRBD1, 6 bases. The CDR3 runs 18 residues. V was pared by 2 bases and J by 1 base, with 20 bases between. Germline V gene lookup returns CDR1 MNHNS and CDR2 SASEGT. CDR3 in amino acids: CASSERRTGRGLNYGYTF. The CDR3 DNA sequence: TGTGCCAGCAGTGAACGACGTACAGGGCGCGGCCTTAACTATGGCTACACCTTC.

The chain uses TRBV10-3 and TRBJ2-6; 7 bases line up with TRBD2. The CDR3 has 16 residues. V was clipped by 6 bases and J by 3 bases; unmatched bases: 8. From germline, CDR1 is ENHRY and CDR2 SYGVKD. CDR3 nucleotides: TGTGCCATCAGAGGGGACTATTCCTATGGGGCCAACGTCCTGACTTTC. Residues: CAIRGDYSYGANVLTF.

This clonotype was detected a few times. V gene TRBV2 combines with J gene TRBJ2-1; 7 nucleotides line up with TRBD2. This CDR3 has 15 residues. From germline, CDR1 is SNHLY and CDR2 FYNNEI. The ends lost 6 bases at V and 3 bases at J; junction bases unmatched: 8. Here the CDR3 reads CASRGGDRGYNEQFF. CDR3 DNA: TGTGCCAGCAGGGGGGGGGACCGAGGCTACAATGAGCAGTTCTTC.

This clonotype was observed a few times. The V gene is TRBV4-2, the J gene TRBJ2-1; TRBD2 aligns across 13 bases. Germline values: CDR1 LGHNA, CDR2 YNFKEQ. V lost 3 bases to trimming and J lost 10 bases; unmatched junction nucleotides: 12. This CDR3 region has 17 residues. The CDR3 DNA is TGTGCCAGCAGCCAGTCCGTCGGGACTAGCGGGGTTTCGGAGCAGTTCTTC. Protein product: CASSQSVGTSGVSEQFF.